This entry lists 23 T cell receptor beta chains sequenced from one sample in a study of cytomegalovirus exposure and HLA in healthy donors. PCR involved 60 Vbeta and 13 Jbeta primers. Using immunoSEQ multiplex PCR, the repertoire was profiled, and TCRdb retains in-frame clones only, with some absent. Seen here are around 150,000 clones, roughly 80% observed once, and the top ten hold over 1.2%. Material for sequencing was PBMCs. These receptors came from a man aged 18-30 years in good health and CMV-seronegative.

CDR3 sequence (DNA): TGTGCCAGTAGTATCATCCGGGACAGGGGCTACAATGAGCAGTTCTTC. This gives the protein CASSIIRDRGYNEQFF. The chain is built from TRBV19 and TRBJ2-1, with TRBD1 identical over 10 bases. V trimming: 3 bases; J trimming: 3 bases; junction bases outside the gene matches: 5. Germline loops: CDR1 LNHDA, CDR2 SQIVND (reference sequence). CDR3 length equals 16 residues. Full variable domain (remainder filled in from reference TRBV19 and TRBJ2-1): DGGITQSPKYLFRKEGQNVTLSCEQNLNHDAMYWYRQDPGQGLRLIYYSQIVNDFQKGDIAEGYSVSREKKESFPLTVTSAQKNPTAFYLCASSIIRDRGYNEQFFGPGTRLTVL.

For the CDR3, the DNA is TGTGCCAGCATCCCGGGACACCTCATAGGGCCCCAGCATTTT. Protein: CASIPGHLIGPQHF. V and J are TRBV28 and TRBJ1-5, with D maybe TRBD1 (6 bases). The germline gives CDR1 MDHEN, CDR2 SYDVKM. The CDR3 has 14 amino acids. V was trimmed by 7 bases and J by 9 bases, leaving 19 bases between them.

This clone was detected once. The CDR3 nucleotides read TGTGCCAGCAGCTTAGGGGCAGGAGGGAACATTCAGTACTTC. Translating it yields CASSLGAGGNIQYF. The rearrangement uses TRBV7-9 and TRBJ2-4; TRBD2 might be the D (6 bases). V was cut by 1 base and J by 7 bases, with 11 bases left in between. Germline V gene data show CDR1 as SEHNR and CDR2 as FQNEAQ (reference sequence). There are 14 residues in the CDR3.

The CDR3 DNA reads as TGTGCCAGCAGCGGCGGACAGGTGCTGGGAGGCTACACCTTC. It specifies CASSGGQVLGGYTF. The gene calls are TRBV5-4 and TRBJ1-2; 7 nucleotides agree with TRBD1. Unmatched junction bases numbered 11, after V lost 4 bases and J lost 8 bases. Looked up from germline, CDR1 is SGHNT and CDR2 is YYREEE (reference sequence). CDR3 length equals 14 residues.

CDR3 in DNA: TGCGCCAGCAGCCAAGATTTGCGGGGGATGCGGATCACTGAAGCTTTCTTT. Residues: CASSQDLRGMRITEAFF. This chain joins TRBV4-1 and TRBJ1-1, with D perhaps TRBD1 (5 bases). Between the trimmed V and J ends, which lost 0 bases and 4 bases, there was a span of 18 bases. CDR3 length equals 17 residues. Per germline, CDR1 MGHRA and CDR2 YSYEKL.

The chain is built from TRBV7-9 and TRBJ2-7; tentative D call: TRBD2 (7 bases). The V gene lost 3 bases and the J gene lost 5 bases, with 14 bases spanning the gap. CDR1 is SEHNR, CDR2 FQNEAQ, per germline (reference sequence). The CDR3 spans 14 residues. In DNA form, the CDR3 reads TGTGCCAGCAGCTTGGGAGGGGGGTTAGACGAGCAGTACTTC. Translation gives CASSLGGGLDEQYF.

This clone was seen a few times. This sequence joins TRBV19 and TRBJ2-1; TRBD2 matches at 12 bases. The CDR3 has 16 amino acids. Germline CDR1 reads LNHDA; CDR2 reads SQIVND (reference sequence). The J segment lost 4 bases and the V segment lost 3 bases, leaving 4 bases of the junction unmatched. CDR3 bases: TGTGCCAGTAGTATTGGGCTAGCGGGAGGGTACAATGAGCAGTTCTTC. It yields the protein CASSIGLAGGYNEQFF. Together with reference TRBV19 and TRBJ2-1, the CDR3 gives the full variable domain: DGGITQSPKYLFRKEGQNVTLSCEQNLNHDAMYWYRQDPGQGLRLIYYSQIVNDFQKGDIAEGYSVSREKKESFPLTVTSAQKNPTAFYLCASSIGLAGGYNEQFFGPGTRLTVL.

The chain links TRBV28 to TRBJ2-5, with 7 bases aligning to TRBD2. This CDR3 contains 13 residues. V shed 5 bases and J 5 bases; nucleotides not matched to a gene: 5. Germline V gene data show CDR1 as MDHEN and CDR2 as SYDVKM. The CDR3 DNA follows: TGTGCCAGCAGTCCCCCCGGGGGGGAGACCCAGTACTTC. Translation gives CASSPPGGETQYF.

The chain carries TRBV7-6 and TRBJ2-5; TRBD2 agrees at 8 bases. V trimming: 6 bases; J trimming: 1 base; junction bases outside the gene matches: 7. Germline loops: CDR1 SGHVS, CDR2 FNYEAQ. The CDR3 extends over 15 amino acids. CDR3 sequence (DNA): TGTGCCAGCAGGGGAGCGGGAGCTCCCCAAGAGACCCAGTACTTC. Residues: CASRGAGAPQETQYF.

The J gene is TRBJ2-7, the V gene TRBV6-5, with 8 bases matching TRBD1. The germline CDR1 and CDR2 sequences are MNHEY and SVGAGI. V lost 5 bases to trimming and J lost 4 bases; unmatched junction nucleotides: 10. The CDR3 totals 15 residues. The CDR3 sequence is CASSRQGAGLYEQYF. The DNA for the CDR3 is TGTGCCAGCAGTCGGCAGGGGGCAGGGTTGTACGAGCAGTACTTC.

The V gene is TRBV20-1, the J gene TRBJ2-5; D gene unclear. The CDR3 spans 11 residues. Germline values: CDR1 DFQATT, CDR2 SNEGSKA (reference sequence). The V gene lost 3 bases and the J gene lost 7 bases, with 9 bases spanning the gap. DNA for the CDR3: TGCAGTGCTAGCGGGTATAGGACCCAGTACTTC. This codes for CSASGYRTQYF.

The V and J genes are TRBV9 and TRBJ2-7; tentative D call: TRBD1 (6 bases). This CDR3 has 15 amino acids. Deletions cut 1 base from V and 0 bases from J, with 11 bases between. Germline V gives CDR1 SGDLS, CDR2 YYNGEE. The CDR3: CASSVYTGPSYEQYF. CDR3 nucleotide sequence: TGTGCCAGCAGCGTATACACAGGGCCCTCCTACGAGCAGTACTTC.

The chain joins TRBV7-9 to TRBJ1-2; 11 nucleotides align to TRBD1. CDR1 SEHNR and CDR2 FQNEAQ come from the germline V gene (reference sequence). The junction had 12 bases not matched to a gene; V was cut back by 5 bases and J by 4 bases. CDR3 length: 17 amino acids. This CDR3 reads CASSPTGQGAGTYGYTF. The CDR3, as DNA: TGTGCCAGCAGCCCCACCGGACAGGGGGCTGGAACCTATGGCTACACCTTC.

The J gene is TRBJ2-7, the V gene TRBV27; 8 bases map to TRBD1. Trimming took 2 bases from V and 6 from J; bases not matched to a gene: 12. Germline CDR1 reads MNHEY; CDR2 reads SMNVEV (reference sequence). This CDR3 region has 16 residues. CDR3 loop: CASSLRQTGVLAEQYF. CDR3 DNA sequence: TGTGCCAGCAGTTTACGCCAGACAGGGGTGTTGGCCGAGCAGTACTTC.

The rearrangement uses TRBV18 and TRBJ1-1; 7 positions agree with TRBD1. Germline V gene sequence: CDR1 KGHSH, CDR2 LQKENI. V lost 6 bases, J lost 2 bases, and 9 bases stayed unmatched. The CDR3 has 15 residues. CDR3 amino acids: CASSQTHRGNTEAFF. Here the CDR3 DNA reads TGTGCCAGCTCCCAAACCCACAGGGGAAACACTGAAGCTTTCTTT.

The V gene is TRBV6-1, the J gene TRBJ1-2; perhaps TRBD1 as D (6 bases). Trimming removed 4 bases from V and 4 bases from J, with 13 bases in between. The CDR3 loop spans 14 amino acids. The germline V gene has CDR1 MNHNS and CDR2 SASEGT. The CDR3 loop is CASSGRTAPYGYTF. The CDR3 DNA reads TGTGCCAGCAGTGGCCGGACAGCTCCCTATGGCTACACCTTC.

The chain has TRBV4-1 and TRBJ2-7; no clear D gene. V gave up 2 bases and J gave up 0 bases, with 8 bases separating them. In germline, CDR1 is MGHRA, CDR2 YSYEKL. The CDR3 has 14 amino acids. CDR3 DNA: TGCGCCAGCAGCCAAATCCCTTACTCCTACGAGCAGTACTTC. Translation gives CASSQIPYSYEQYF.

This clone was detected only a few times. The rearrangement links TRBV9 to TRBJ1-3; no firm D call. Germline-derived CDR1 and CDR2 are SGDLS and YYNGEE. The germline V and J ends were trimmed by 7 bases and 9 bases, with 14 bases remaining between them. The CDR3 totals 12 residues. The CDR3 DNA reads TGTGCCAGCGCGATCCAAGATGGCACCATATATTTT. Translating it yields CASAIQDGTIYF.

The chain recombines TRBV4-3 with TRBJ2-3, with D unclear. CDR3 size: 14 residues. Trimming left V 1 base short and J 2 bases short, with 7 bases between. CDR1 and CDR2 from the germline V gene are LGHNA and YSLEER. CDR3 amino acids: CASSQGSDTDTQYF. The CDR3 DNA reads TGCGCCAGCAGCCAAGGGTCAGACACAGATACGCAGTATTTT.

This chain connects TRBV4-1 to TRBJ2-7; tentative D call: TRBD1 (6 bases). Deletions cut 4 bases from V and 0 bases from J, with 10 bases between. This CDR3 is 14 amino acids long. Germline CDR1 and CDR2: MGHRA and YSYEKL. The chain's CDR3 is CASSLGQSSYEQYF. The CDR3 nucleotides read TGCGCCAGCAGCCTCGGACAGAGCTCCTACGAGCAGTACTTC.

In nucleotides, the CDR3 is TGCGCCAGCAGCTTAACAGGGGGGTTAATAGAGACCCAGTACTTC. Encoded protein: CASSLTGGLIETQYF. The chain has TRBV5-1 and TRBJ2-5; 8 nucleotides line up with TRBD1. The CDR3 is 15 amino acids. V shed 2 bases and J 4 bases; nucleotides not matched to a gene: 7. Germline V gene sequence: CDR1 SGHRS, CDR2 YFSETQ.

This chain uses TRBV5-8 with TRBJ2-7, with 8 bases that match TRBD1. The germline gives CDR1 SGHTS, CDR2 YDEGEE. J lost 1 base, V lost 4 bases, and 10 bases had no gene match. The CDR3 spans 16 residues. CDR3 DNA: TGTGCCAGCAGCCCAGGACAGGGAAGGGGATCCTACGAGCAGTACTTC. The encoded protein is CASSPGQGRGSYEQYF.

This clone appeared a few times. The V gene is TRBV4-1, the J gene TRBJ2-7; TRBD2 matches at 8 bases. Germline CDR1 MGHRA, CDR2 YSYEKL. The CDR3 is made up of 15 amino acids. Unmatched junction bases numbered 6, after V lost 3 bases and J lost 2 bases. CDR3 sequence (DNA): TGCGCCAGCAGCCATCGACTAGCGAGTACCTACGAGCAGTACTTC. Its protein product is CASSHRLASTYEQYF.